This TCR beta chain was documented in a study of shared clonotypes between healthy human individuals. Naive-designated CD8 cells lacked CD45RO, were positively enriched for CCR7, and omitted terminally differentiated effector memory CD45RA+ cells. This clone was found a few times. Its antigen is currently unknown. From germline, CDR1 is GTSNPN and CDR2 SVGIG (reference sequence). This CDR3 has 13 residues. V was clipped by 1 base and J by 3 bases, with 9 bases between them. Study results and limitations: With few donors, the genetic and exposure-history diversity represented was limited. Clonotypes that were shared across a handful of donors made up about 4.5% of naive CD4 clonotypes. Sampling covered blood only; tissue repertoires likely differ.

As processed by the authors: Junction-only immunoSEQ data arrived without quality scores, meaning filtering differed. Assay: immunoSEQ multiplex PCR; the TCRdb copy retains only in-frame clones and omits some. The V and J calls and clone size are taken from that table; D and trimming were inferred from the DNA. Of around 2,000,000 clones listed, 85% to 95% are singletons. The sample taken for sequencing was naive CD8+ T cells from PBMCs. The sequence came from a man aged 18-30 years in good health. Some clones in this sample may be carry-over from other donors' samples. The V gene is TRBV30, the J gene TRBJ1-1; possible D gene TRBD1, 6 bases. This chain's CDR3 is CAWSGGAYTEAFF. The DNA of the CDR3 is TGTGCCTGGAGTGGGGGGGCGTACACTGAAGCTTTCTTT.